One sample yielded the 3 T cell receptor beta chains listed below, sequenced in a study of post-analysis software for immune sequencing data. Study results and caveats: Relative to controls, patients had five TRBV segments at higher frequency, with TRBV5-6, TRBV5-1 and TRBV20-1 among these.

Prepared libraries of TCR beta cDNA carried unique molecular identifiers. MiXCR, applied by TCRdb to the PCR reads, yields one record per CDR3 protein. The sample holds some 800,000 distinct CDR3 sequences, 35% to 55% seen once. For these receptors, no antigen is known. The sample taken for sequencing was blood. The source is a girl aged 5-17 years with multiple sclerosis.

The chain employs TRBV7-9 and TRBJ1-4, with a possible D match to TRBD1 (6 bases). Germline lookup yields CDR1 SEHNR and CDR2 FQNEAQ (reference sequence). V lost 5 bases and J 4 bases, leaving 17 bases between the germline ends. This CDR3 has 16 amino acids. The CDR3 bases are TGTGCCAGCAGCAAAAACCCCAGGGGCGTTAATGAAAAACTGTTTTTT. It translates to CASSKNPRGVNEKLFF.

The sample holds one count of this clonotype. This chain links TRBV15 with TRBJ2-7; 13 bases map to TRBD2. The length of the CDR3 is 17 residues. The junction had 8 bases not matched to a gene; V was cut back by 0 bases and J by 6 bases. Germline V gives CDR1 LNHNV, CDR2 YYDKDF (reference sequence). The CDR3 reads CATSRDPGLAGWGEQYF. The CDR3 nucleotides are TGTGCCACCAGCAGAGATCCGGGACTAGCGGGATGGGGCGAGCAGTACTTC. Full variable domain (remainder filled in from reference TRBV15 and TRBJ2-7): DAMVIQNPRYQVTQFGKPVTLSCSQTLNHNVMYWYQQKSSQAPKLLFHYYDKDFNNEADTPDNFQSRRPNTSFCFLDIRSPGLGDTAMYLCATSRDPGLAGWGEQYFGPGTRLTVT.

This chain links TRBV6-5 with TRBJ2-3; 7 nucleotides line up with TRBD2. The CDR3 is made up of 16 amino acids. The germline CDR1 and CDR2 sequences are MNHEY and SVGAGI. V lost 6 bases, J lost 1 base, and 10 bases stayed unmatched. CDR3 in amino acids: CASSLQGAGGTDTQYF. Here the CDR3 DNA reads TGTGCCAGCAGCCTCCAAGGTGCGGGAGGCACAGATACGCAGTATTTT.